This T cell receptor beta chain appears in the sequencing data of a study of blood T cell repertoires in COVID-19. Study context: T cells, B-cell-depleted T cells, or PBMCs supplied cDNA or gDNA.

The Seattle patients joined while their infection was active and were tracked longitudinally afterward. As originally analysed: Estimates of nucleated cell counts were drawn from the amplification of reference gene primers. TCRdb keeps only in-frame clones here, not all; method: immunoSEQ multiplex PCR. The V and J calls and the clone size are those of that table, but D and trimming were determined from the DNA. The data hold about 170,000 clones, with around 85% observed a single time. The CDR3 contains 13 residues. The germline V gene has CDR1 MNHEY and CDR2 SVGAGI. The V gene lost 7 bases and the J gene lost 8 bases, with 14 bases spanning the gap.

The TCR sequence derives from a man older than 75 with COVID-19, enrolled during active disease. The sample consisted of peripheral blood. The genes are TRBV6-5 and TRBJ2-2; possibly TRBD1 for D (5 bases). This CDR3 reads CASKQANYGELFF. The DNA of the CDR3 is TGTGCCAGCAAACAGGCCAACTATGGGGAGCTGTTTTTT.